Listed below are T cell receptor beta chains from one sample, sequenced in a study of blood T cell repertoires in COVID-19. Sequencing was performed with immunoSEQ multiplex PCR; in TCRdb, only in-frame clones are kept and a portion is missing. The data contain roughly 350,000 clones, 80% to 95% of them singletons. The specimen sequenced was PBMCs or T cells enriched from blood (not recorded which). The receptors come from a woman in her twenties or thirties who had recovered from COVID-19. Each CDR3 is given with its conserved first and last residue. Each record gives: CDR3 DNA, CDR3 protein, V gene, clone size, D gene, J gene. D genes are given only for firm matches. Clone sizes are given selectively: once, few, many, or a class where the clone is expanded.

TGTGCCAGCTCACCAGGGAGGGTTGGTGATCAGCCCCAGCATTTT | CASSPGRVGDQPQHF | TRBV18 | NA | NA | TRBJ1-5
TGTGCCATCAGCGGGATAGACACCGGGGAGCTGTTTTTT | CAISGIDTGELFF | TRBV10-3 | NA | NA | TRBJ2-2
TGTGCCAGCTCACCAAGGCAGGAGAACACTGAAGCTTTCTTT | CASSPRQENTEAFF | TRBV18 | NA | NA | TRBJ1-1
TGTGCCAGCAGCTTATCTCCCCTTGGAGGCTATGGCTACACCTTC | CASSLSPLGGYGYTF | TRBV7-2 | NA | NA | TRBJ1-2
TGTGCCAGCAGCAAATGGACAGGGGGAAAATTCTACGAGCAGTACTTC | CASSKWTGGKFYEQYF | TRBV21-1 | NA | NA | TRBJ2-7
TGTGCCAGCAGCTGGGGTGCAGGCGCGGGGGGAGGCTACACCTTC | CASSWGAGAGGGYTF | TRBV5-5 | once | NA | TRBJ1-2
TGTGCCAGCAGCCAGGGTAGCGGGCAGGGGCAGTACTTC | CASSQGSGQGQYF | TRBV4-2 | NA | TRBD2 | TRBJ2-7
TGTGCCAGCAGTCATAGCGGGATAGTCACAGATACGCAGTATTTT | CASSHSGIVTDTQYF | TRBV6-2/TRBV6-3 | NA | TRBD2 | TRBJ2-3
TGTGCCAGCAGTTTGCAGCGGGAGCAGTTCTTC | CASSLQREQFF | TRBV28 | NA | NA | TRBJ2-1
TGTGCCAGCAGCTTGGGGCTAGCGAGAGGGACAGATACGCAGTATTTT | CASSLGLARGTDTQYF | TRBV5-4 | NA | NA | TRBJ2-3
TGTGCCAGCAGCTTCCCCCGGGTGGCCGGGGGCACCGGGGAGCTGTTTTTT | CASSFPRVAGGTGELFF | TRBV7-9 | few | NA | TRBJ2-2
TGTGCCAGCAGCTCGCGACAGCCCGAAAAACTGTTTTTT | CASSSRQPEKLFF | TRBV7-2 | NA | NA | TRBJ1-4
TGTGCCTGGAGTCAGGGCTCCTACGAGCAGTACTTC | CAWSQGSYEQYF | TRBV30 | NA | NA | TRBJ2-7
TGTGCCAGCAGTCGGACAGTTGGATATGGCTACACCTTC | CASSRTVGYGYTF | TRBV6-5 | NA | NA | TRBJ1-2
TGTGCCATCAGTGAGGCGGGGGACTCCTACGAGCAGTACTTC | CAISEAGDSYEQYF | TRBV10-3 | NA | TRBD2 | TRBJ2-7
TGTGCCAGCAGCGGCGAGCGGGACGGGGGCTCCTACGAGCAGTACTTC | CASSGERDGGSYEQYF | TRBV7-2 | NA | TRBD2 | TRBJ2-7
TGTGCCAGCAGCTTGGTGCGGGGGGGCGCTCATTCTGGGGCCAACGTCCTGACTTTC | CASSLVRGGAHSGANVLTF | TRBV5-4 | NA | TRBD2 | TRBJ2-6
TGTGCCAGCAGCTTAGGGGACAGGGGGCGCACTGAAGCTTTCTTT | CASSLGDRGRTEAFF | TRBV7-2 | NA | TRBD1 | TRBJ1-1
TGTGCCACCAAACGGGACTCGAGCTCCTACGAGCAGTACTTC | CATKRDSSSYEQYF | TRBV2 | NA | NA | TRBJ2-7
TGTGCCAGCAGCCCCAGACAGGGCCCTGAAGCTTTCTTT | CASSPRQGPEAFF | TRBV13 | once | TRBD1 | TRBJ1-1
TGCGCCAGCAGCCAAGCCGGGACTAGCGGGGGGAGACGAATCACAGATACGCAGTATTTT | CASSQAGTSGGRRITDTQYF | TRBV4-3 | NA | TRBD2 | TRBJ2-3
TGTGCCACCAGCAGAACTGACAGGGGGGTCCGGTTGGAGACCCAGTACTTC | CATSRTDRGVRLETQYF | TRBV15 | NA | TRBD1 | TRBJ2-5
TGTGCCAGCAGCGTAGCTCGGGAGGGACTCAAGAATGGCTACACCTTC | CASSVAREGLKNGYTF | TRBV9 | NA | NA | TRBJ1-2
TGCGCCAGCAGCCTAGAGCGGTTATATGAGCAGTTCTTC | CASSLERLYEQFF | TRBV4-3 | NA | NA | TRBJ2-1
TGTGCCAGCAGCCCTTTCCGGACAGGGATTTCACCCCTCCACTTT | CASSPFRTGISPLHF | TRBV14 | NA | TRBD1 | TRBJ1-6
TGTGCCAGCAGTCGACGGACACGCAACGACCAAGAGACCCAGTACTTC | CASSRRTRNDQETQYF | TRBV5-4 | NA | NA | TRBJ2-5